Detailed here is one TCR beta chain. Its antigen is not known. The sample is drawn from a study of T cell responses to AZD1222 COVID-19 vaccine. Notes on the study in general: All repertoire sampling was performed exclusively after the peak T cell response. Clonal diversity was possibly underestimated; the donors were predominantly white British and more often female. Unmutated regions of variants are reportedly targeted by nearly half of spike-specific TCRs.

The CDR3 is 14 amino acids. Sequenced by immunoSEQ multiplex PCR; TCRdb stores in-frame clones only, minus some. The data contain over 50,000 clones, 88% of them singletons. This clonotype originated in an adult in good health. The J gene is TRBJ1-1, the V gene TRBV12-2. TRBV12-2 is deemed a pseudogene. The sequencing here drew on peripheral blood, taken on day 0 of AZD1222 vaccination. CDR3 nucleotides: TGTGCAAGCGGACTGGTGGGGCCGAACACTGAAGCTTTCTTT. This encodes CASGLVGPNTEAFF.